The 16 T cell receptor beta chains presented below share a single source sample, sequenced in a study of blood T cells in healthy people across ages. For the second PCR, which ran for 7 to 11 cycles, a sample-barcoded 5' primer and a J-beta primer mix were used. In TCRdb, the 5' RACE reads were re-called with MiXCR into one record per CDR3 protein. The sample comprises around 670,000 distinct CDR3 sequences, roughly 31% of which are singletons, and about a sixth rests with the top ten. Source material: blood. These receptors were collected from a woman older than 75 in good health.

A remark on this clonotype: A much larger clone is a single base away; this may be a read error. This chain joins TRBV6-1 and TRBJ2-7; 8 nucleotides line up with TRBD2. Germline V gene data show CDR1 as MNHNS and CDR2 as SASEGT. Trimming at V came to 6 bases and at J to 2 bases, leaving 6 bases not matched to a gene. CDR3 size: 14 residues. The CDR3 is CASREAGGTYEQYF. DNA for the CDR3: TGTGCCAGCAGGGAGGCGGGGGGAACCTACGAGCAGTACTTC.

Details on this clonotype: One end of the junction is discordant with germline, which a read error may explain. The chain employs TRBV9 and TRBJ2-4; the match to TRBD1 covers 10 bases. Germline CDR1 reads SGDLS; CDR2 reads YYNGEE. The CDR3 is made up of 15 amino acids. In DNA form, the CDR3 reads TGTGCCAGCAGCGCCCAGGGACAGGGGCTCGACATTCAGTGCTTC. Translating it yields CASSAQGQGLDIQCF.

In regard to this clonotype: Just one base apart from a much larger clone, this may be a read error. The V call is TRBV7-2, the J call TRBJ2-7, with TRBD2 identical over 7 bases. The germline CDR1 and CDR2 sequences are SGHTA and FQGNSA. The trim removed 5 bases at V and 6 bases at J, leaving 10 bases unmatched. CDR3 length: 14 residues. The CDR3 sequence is CASSLQLARCEQYF. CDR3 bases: TGTGCCAGCAGCCTACAACTAGCGCGGTGCGAGCAGTACTTC.

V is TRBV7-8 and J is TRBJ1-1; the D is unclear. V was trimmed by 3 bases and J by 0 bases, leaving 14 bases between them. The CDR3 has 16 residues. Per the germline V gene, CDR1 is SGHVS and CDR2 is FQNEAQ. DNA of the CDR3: TGTGCCAGCAGCTTGTTACTCGCGCGCATGAACACTGAAGCTTTCTTT. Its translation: CASSLLLARMNTEAFF.

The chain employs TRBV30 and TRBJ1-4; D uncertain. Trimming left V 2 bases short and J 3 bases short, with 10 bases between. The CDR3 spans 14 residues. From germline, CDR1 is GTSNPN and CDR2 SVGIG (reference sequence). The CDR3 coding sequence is TGTGCCTGGAGTACGGGGTGGGCTAATGAAAAACTGTTTTTT. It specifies CAWSTGWANEKLFF.

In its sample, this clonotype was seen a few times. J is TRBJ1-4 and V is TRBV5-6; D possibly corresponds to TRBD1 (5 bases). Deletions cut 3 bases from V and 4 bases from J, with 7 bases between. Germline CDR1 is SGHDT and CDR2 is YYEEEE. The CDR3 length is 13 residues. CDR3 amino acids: CASSSGLNEKLFF. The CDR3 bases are TGTGCCAGCAGCTCGGGACTTAATGAAAAACTGTTTTTT.

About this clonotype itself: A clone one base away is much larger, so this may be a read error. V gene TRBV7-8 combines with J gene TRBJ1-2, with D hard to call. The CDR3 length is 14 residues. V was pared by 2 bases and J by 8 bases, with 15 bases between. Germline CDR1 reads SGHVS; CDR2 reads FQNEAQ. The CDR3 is CASSLSSRKGGYTF. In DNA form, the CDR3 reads TGTGCCAGCAGCTTAAGTAGTAGGAAAGGAGGCTACACCTTC.

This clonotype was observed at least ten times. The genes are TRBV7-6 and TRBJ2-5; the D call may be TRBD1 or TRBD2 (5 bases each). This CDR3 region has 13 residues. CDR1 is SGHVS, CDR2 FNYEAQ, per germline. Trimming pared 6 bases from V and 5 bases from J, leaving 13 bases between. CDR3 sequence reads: CASSPRGRETQYF. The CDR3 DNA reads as TGTGCCAGCAGTCCACGGGGACGGGAGACCCAGTACTTC.

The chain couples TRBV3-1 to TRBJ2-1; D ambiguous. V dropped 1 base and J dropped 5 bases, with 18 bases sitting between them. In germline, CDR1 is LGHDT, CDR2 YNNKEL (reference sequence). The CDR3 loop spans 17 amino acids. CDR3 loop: CASSQARQLEFHNEQFF. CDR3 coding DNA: TGTGCCAGCAGCCAAGCTCGTCAGCTAGAGTTCCACAATGAGCAGTTCTTC.

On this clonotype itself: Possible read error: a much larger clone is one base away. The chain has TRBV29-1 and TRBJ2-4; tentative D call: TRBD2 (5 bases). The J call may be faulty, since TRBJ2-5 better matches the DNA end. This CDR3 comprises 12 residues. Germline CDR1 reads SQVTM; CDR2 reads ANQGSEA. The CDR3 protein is CSAGSGQGTQYF. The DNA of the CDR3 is TGCAGCGCGGGGAGTGGGCAAGGGACCCAGTACTTC.

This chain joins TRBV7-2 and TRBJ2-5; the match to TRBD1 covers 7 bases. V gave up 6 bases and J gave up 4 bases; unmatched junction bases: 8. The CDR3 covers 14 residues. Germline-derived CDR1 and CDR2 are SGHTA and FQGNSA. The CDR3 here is CASSTQGVGETQYF. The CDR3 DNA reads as TGTGCCAGCAGTACCCAGGGGGTTGGAGAGACCCAGTACTTC. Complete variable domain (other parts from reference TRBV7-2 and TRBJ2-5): GAGVSQSPSNKVTEKGKDVELRCDPISGHTALYWYRQSLGQGLEFLIYFQGNSAPDKSGLPSDRFSAERTGGSVSTLTIQRTQQEDSAVYLCASSTQGVGETQYFGPGTRLLVL.

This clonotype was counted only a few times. For the CDR3, the DNA is TGTGCCAGCTCCCTTAATCACCTCAGGGGGAACACTGAAGCTTTCTTT. Residues: CASSLNHLRGNTEAFF. The V call is TRBV18, the J call TRBJ1-1; D is possibly TRBD1 (6 bases). Germline V gene sequence: CDR1 KGHSH, CDR2 LQKENI. V lost 6 bases and J lost 1, with 18 bases in between. The CDR3 covers 16 residues.

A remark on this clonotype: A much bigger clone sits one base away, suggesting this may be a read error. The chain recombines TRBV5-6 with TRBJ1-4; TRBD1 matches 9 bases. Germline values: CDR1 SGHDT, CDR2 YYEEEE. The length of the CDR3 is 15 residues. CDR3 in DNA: TGTGCCAGCAGCTTGGTTGACAGGGGGGATGAAAAACGGTTTTTT. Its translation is CASSLVDRGDEKRFF.

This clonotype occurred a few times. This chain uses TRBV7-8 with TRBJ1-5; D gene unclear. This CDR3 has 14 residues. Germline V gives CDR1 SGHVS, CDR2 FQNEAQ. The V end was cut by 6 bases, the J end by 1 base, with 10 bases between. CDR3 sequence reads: CASRSVGSNQPQHF. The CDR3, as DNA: TGTGCCAGCAGGTCCGTGGGGAGCAATCAGCCCCAGCATTTT.

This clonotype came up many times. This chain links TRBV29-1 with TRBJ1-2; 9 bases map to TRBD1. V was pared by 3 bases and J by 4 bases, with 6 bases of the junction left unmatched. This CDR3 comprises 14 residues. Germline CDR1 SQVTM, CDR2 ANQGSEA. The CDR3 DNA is TGCAGCGTTGAGCCGGGACAGGGAAGCTATGGCTACACCTTC. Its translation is CSVEPGQGSYGYTF.

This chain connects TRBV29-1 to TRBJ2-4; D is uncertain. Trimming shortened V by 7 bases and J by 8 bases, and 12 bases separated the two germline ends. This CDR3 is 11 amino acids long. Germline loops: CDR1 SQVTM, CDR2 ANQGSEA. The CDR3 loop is CSGRVSDIQYF. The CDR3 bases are TGCAGCGGTAGAGTTTCGGACATTCAGTACTTC. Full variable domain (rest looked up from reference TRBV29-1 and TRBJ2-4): SAVISQKPSRDICQRGTSLTIQCQVDSQVTMMFWYRQQPGQSLTLIATANQGSEATYESGFVIDKFPISRPNLTFSTLTVSNMSPEDSSIYLCSGRVSDIQYFGAGTRLSVL.